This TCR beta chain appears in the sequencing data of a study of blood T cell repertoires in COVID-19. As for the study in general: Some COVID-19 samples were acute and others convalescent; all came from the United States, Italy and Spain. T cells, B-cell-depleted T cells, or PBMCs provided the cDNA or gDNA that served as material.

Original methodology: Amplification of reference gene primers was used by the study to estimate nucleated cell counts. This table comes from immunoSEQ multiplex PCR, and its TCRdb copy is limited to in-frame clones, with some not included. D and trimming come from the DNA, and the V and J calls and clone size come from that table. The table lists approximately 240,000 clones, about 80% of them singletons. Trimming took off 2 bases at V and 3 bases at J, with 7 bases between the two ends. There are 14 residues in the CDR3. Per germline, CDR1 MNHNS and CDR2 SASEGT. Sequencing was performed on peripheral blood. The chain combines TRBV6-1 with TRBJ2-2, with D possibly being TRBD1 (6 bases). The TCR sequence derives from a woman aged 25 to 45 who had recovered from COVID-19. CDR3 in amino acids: CASSEKGDTGELFF. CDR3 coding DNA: TGTGCCAGCAGTGAAAAGGGGGACACCGGGGAGCTGTTTTTT.